The 25 T cell receptor beta chains given below trace back to one sample, sequenced in a study of shared clonotypes between healthy human individuals. Using immunoSEQ multiplex PCR, the repertoire was profiled, and TCRdb retains in-frame clones only, with some absent. This repertoire shows more than 400,000 clones, 90% to 97% found once; its top ten account for approximately 0.06%. The sequenced material came from naive CD4+ T cells sorted from blood. Subset in this sample: CD45RA+ positively selected. These receptors all stem from a woman aged 25 to 39 in good health.

This chain uses TRBV28 with TRBJ1-2, with 8 bases lining up with TRBD1. Germline CDR1 and CDR2: MDHEN and SYDVKM. V lost 5 bases to trimming and J lost 6 bases; unmatched junction nucleotides: 11. The length of the CDR3 is 15 residues. CDR3 region: CASSLTPWTGHGYTF. The CDR3 DNA reads as TGTGCCAGCAGTCTAACCCCCTGGACAGGGCATGGCTACACCTTC.

CDR3 nucleotides: TGCGCCAGCAGCTTGTCTTCTAGCGGGACTGTGGAGGGGACCCAGTACTTC. It codes for CASSLSSSGTVEGTQYF. This chain connects TRBV5-1 to TRBJ2-5, with 9 bases matching TRBD2. V trimming: 1 base; J trimming: 7 bases; junction bases outside the gene matches: 14. Per the germline V gene, CDR1 is SGHRS and CDR2 is YFSETQ. The CDR3 runs 17 residues. The whole variable domain, remainder taken from reference TRBV5-1 and TRBJ2-5, is KAGVTQTPRYLIKTRGQQVTLSCSPISGHRSVSWYQQTPGQGLQFLFEYFSETQRNKGNFPGRFSGRQFSNSRSEMNVSTLELGDSALYLCASSLSSSGTVEGTQYFGPGTRLLVL.

V gene TRBV11-3 combines with J gene TRBJ2-7; TRBD2 matches at 8 bases. CDR1 is SGHNT and CDR2 is YENEEA in the germline V gene. The V and J ends lost 5 bases and 5 bases, in that order; junction bases with no gene match: 8. The CDR3 is 14 amino acids. CDR3 amino acids: CASSAEPTSDEQYF. The CDR3 nucleotides are TGTGCCAGCAGCGCTGAACCGACTAGCGACGAGCAGTACTTC.

V gene TRBV10-3 combines with J gene TRBJ2-2, with 12 bases aligning to TRBD2. V lost 3 bases to trimming and J lost 4 bases; unmatched junction nucleotides: 6. The CDR3 extends over 17 amino acids. In germline, CDR1 is ENHRY, CDR2 SYGVKD. DNA for the CDR3: TGTGCCATCAGTGACCCCGGGACTAGCGGGCCCACCGGGGAGCTGTTTTTT. It is translated as CAISDPGTSGPTGELFF.

The chain recombines TRBV29-1 with TRBJ1-5; 9 bases match TRBD1. Germline lookup yields CDR1 SQVTM and CDR2 ANQGSEA. The CDR3 loop spans 15 amino acids. The ends lost 4 bases at V and 2 bases at J; junction bases unmatched: 6. The CDR3 reads CSVGNRQGGNQPQHF. In nucleotides, the CDR3 is TGCAGCGTTGGTAACCGACAGGGGGGCAATCAGCCCCAGCATTTT. The full variable domain, with the rest looked up from reference TRBV29-1 and TRBJ1-5, is SAVISQKPSRDICQRGTSLTIQCQVDSQVTMMFWYRQQPGQSLTLIATANQGSEATYESGFVIDKFPISRPNLTFSTLTVSNMSPEDSSIYLCSVGNRQGGNQPQHFGDGTRLSIL.

The rearrangement joins TRBV5-1 to TRBJ2-7; 8 bases agree with TRBD1. This CDR3 comprises 15 residues. The V gene's germline CDR1 is SGHRS and CDR2 YFSETQ. V lost 4 bases, J lost 2 bases, and 8 bases stayed unmatched. The CDR3 DNA sequence: TGCGCCAGCAGCCGCCCCGGACAGGGAGCCTACGAGCAGTACTTC. Translating gives CASSRPGQGAYEQYF.

The rearrangement joins TRBV6-5 to TRBJ2-1; D gene uncertain. Germline CDR1 is MNHEY and CDR2 is SVGAGI. The CDR3 consists of 15 residues. V was cut by 2 bases and J by 3 bases, with 11 bases left in between. The CDR3 DNA reads TGTGCCAGCAGTTACCGCAGCGAACTCTACAATGAGCAGTTCTTC. Its translation: CASSYRSELYNEQFF.

The genes are TRBV18 and TRBJ1-1; no clear D. The CDR3 covers 13 residues. Trimming cost V 5 bases and J 4 bases, with 11 bases left between them. CDR1 is KGHSH and CDR2 is LQKENI in the germline V gene. In DNA form, the CDR3 reads TGTGCCAGCTCATCGGATCAGGCCACTGAAGCTTTCTTT. Residues: CASSSDQATEAFF.

V usage is TRBV11-2 and J usage is TRBJ2-1; 10 positions agree with TRBD2. CDR3 size: 17 residues. Germline values: CDR1 SGHAT, CDR2 FQNNGV. The V and J ends lost 5 bases and 5 bases, in that order; junction bases with no gene match: 12. CDR3 residues: CASSPSFTSGDNNEQFF. Written as DNA, the CDR3 is TGTGCCAGCAGCCCTTCCTTCACTAGCGGGGATAACAATGAGCAGTTCTTC.

This chain uses TRBV19 with TRBJ1-5; D perhaps matches TRBD1 (5 bases). CDR1 is LNHDA and CDR2 is SQIVND in the germline V gene (reference sequence). The CDR3 extends over 17 amino acids. V lost 5 bases to trimming and J lost 0 bases, with 17 bases between them. The CDR3 loop reads CASSVFGATDSNQPQHF. CDR3 DNA: TGTGCCAGTAGTGTTTTTGGGGCGACCGATAGCAATCAGCCCCAGCATTTT.

The rearrangement links TRBV29-1 to TRBJ2-3; 10 positions match TRBD1. Germline lookup yields CDR1 SQVTM and CDR2 ANQGSEA. This CDR3 contains 14 residues. The V and J ends lost 5 bases and 4 bases, in that order; junction bases with no gene match: 6. CDR3 sequence (DNA): TGCAGCGTTCGCGGACAGGGGGTCGCAGATACGCAGTATTTT. This sequence encodes CSVRGQGVADTQYF.

This clone was observed once. CDR3 region: CASSWTGRYTEAFF. The DNA for the CDR3 is TGTGCCAGCAGCTGGACAGGGAGGTACACTGAAGCTTTCTTT. This chain connects TRBV11-2 to TRBJ1-1; 8 positions match TRBD1. The germline CDR1 and CDR2 sequences are SGHAT and FQNNGV. There are 14 residues in the CDR3. The J segment lost 3 bases and the V segment lost 4 bases, leaving 4 bases of the junction unmatched.

The CDR3 region has the DNA TGTGCCATCAGTGAGTCAGGGACAGGGAAGGGTCGAACTGAAGCTTTCTTT. Its translation: CAISESGTGKGRTEAFF. V gene TRBV10-3 combines with J gene TRBJ1-1; 9 nucleotides match TRBD1. The CDR3 sequence is 17 residues long. Germline V gene lookup returns CDR1 ENHRY and CDR2 SYGVKD. The V and J ends lost 0 bases and 5 bases, in that order; junction bases with no gene match: 10.

This clone was seen once. The V and J genes are TRBV4-3 and TRBJ2-7; a weak D match, TRBD1 (5 bases). Germline lookup yields CDR1 LGHNA and CDR2 YSLEER. This CDR3 is built from 14 residues. V shed 4 bases and J shed 3 bases, with 13 bases lying between them. The DNA of the CDR3 is TGCGCCAGCAGCCGCAGCTGGCAGGGCTACGAGCAGTACTTC. Protein sequence: CASSRSWQGYEQYF.

The rearrangement uses TRBV5-6 and TRBJ2-3; 11 bases are a match to TRBD2. V dropped 4 bases and J dropped 1; count of bases not matched to a gene: 8. The CDR3 runs to 17 residues. Germline V gene lookup returns CDR1 SGHDT and CDR2 YYEEEE. The CDR3 coding sequence is TGTGCCAGCAGCCCCGTACGACTAGCGGGGCGCACAGATACGCAGTATTTT. Translation gives CASSPVRLAGRTDTQYF.

V usage is TRBV28 and J usage is TRBJ2-3; TRBD2 aligns across 12 bases. The CDR3 is made up of 18 amino acids. Unmatched junction bases numbered 10, after V lost 4 bases and J lost 2 bases. Germline values: CDR1 MDHEN, CDR2 SYDVKM. DNA of the CDR3: TGTGCCAGCAGTTGGACTATCGGACTAGCGGGATCCACAGATACGCAGTATTTT. Protein product: CASSWTIGLAGSTDTQYF.

The chain joins TRBV4-1 to TRBJ2-2, with 7 bases aligning to TRBD2. CDR1 and CDR2 (germline): MGHRA, YSYEKL. The V segment lost 0 bases and the J segment 4 bases; nucleotides outside the gene matches: 8. The CDR3 loop spans 17 amino acids. CDR3 nucleotide sequence: TGCGCCAGCAGCCAAGATCTGGGCGGGAGAGGCACCGGGGAGCTGTTTTTT. Amino acids: CASSQDLGGRGTGELFF.

The rearrangement links TRBV15 to TRBJ2-7; TRBD2 agrees at 14 bases. CDR1 is LNHNV and CDR2 is YYDKDF in the germline V gene (reference sequence). Trimming at V came to 3 bases and at J to 3 bases, leaving 4 bases not matched to a gene. There are 16 residues in the CDR3. The chain's CDR3 is CATSRGTSGSLYEQYF. The CDR3 nucleotides are TGTGCCACCAGCAGGGGGACTAGCGGGAGTCTCTACGAGCAGTACTTC.

This sequence joins TRBV28 and TRBJ1-4; D possibly corresponds to TRBD1 (6 bases). V shed 8 bases and J shed 4 bases, with 17 bases lying between them. The CDR3 spans 15 residues. Germline lookup yields CDR1 MDHEN and CDR2 SYDVKM. The CDR3: CASGNSWGHNEKLFF. For the CDR3, the DNA is TGTGCCAGCGGGAATTCCTGGGGGCATAATGAAAAACTGTTTTTT.

The V and J genes are TRBV5-4 and TRBJ2-7, with TRBD1 matching 9 bases. Germline CDR1 reads SGHNT; CDR2 reads YYREEE (reference sequence). CDR3 length: 15 amino acids. J was trimmed by 4 bases and V by 3 bases; bases with no gene match: 8. CDR3 sequence (DNA): TGTGCCAGCAGCTCGGGACAGGGTGGAGGATACGAGCAGTACTTC. It codes for CASSSGQGGGYEQYF.

The chain recombines TRBV7-8 with TRBJ2-5; the D is unclear. Germline CDR1 and CDR2: SGHVS and FQNEAQ. The CDR3 runs to 13 residues. V dropped 2 bases and J dropped 3 bases, with 7 bases sitting between them. In DNA, the CDR3 is TGTGCCAGCAGCTTACTTTTTAAAGAGACCCAGTACTTC. This gives the protein CASSLLFKETQYF.

The chain uses TRBV19 and TRBJ1-5; D gene ambiguous. The V gene lost 3 bases and the J gene lost 6 bases, with 12 bases spanning the gap. The germline gives CDR1 LNHDA, CDR2 SQIVND (reference sequence). This CDR3 comprises 14 residues. CDR3 in DNA: TGTGCCAGTAGTATCCCAGGCCCGGGTCAGCCCCAGCATTTT. Translating gives CASSIPGPGQPQHF.

The genes are TRBV28 and TRBJ2-3; 8 bases align to TRBD1. Trimming removed 4 bases from V and 5 bases from J; junction bases left unmatched: 5. Per germline, CDR1 MDHEN and CDR2 SYDVKM. The CDR3 loop spans 14 amino acids. The CDR3 nucleotides are TGTGCCAGCAGTTCCGGACAGGGTGGAGATACGCAGTATTTT. Its translation is CASSSGQGGDTQYF. Together with reference TRBV28 and TRBJ2-3, the CDR3 gives the full variable domain: DVKVTQSSRYLVKRTGEKVFLECVQDMDHENMFWYRQDPGLGLRLIYFSYDVKMKEKGDIPEGYSVSREKKERFSLILESASTNQTSMYLCASSSGQGGDTQYFGPGTRLTVL.

The sample holds one count of this clone. J is TRBJ2-6 and V is TRBV29-1; no clear D. The CDR3 spans 14 residues. Looked up from germline, CDR1 is SQVTM and CDR2 is ANQGSEA. Trimming removed 3 bases at V and 0 bases at J, with 6 bases between. The chain's CDR3 is CSVDDDSGANVLTF. CDR3 bases: TGCAGCGTTGACGATGACTCTGGGGCCAACGTCCTGACTTTC.

This chain uses TRBV6-1 with TRBJ2-3, with unresolved D. The V end was cut by 4 bases, the J end by 10 bases, with 24 bases between. CDR3 size: 16 residues. Germline V CDR1 and CDR2: MNHNS, SASEGT. The CDR3 nucleotides are TGTGCCAGCAGTGGCCCCTACCTGGTGCAGAGTTCTTCGCAGTATTTT. Translated, it gives CASSGPYLVQSSSQYF.